One sample yielded the 8 T cell receptor beta chains listed below, sequenced in a study of technical replicates of blood from a few donors. Data came from immunoSEQ multiplex PCR; TCRdb stores just in-frame clones and leaves some out. The sample carries more than 75,000 clones, about 94% recorded once. The specimen sequenced was T cells isolated from PBMCs. These TCRs come from a human donor in good health.

The V and J genes are TRBV4-1 and TRBJ2-7; 9 nucleotides line up with TRBD1. The ends lost 4 bases at V and 2 bases at J; junction bases unmatched: 9. The germline CDR1 and CDR2 sequences are MGHRA and YSYEKL. The length of the CDR3 is 16 residues. In DNA form, the CDR3 reads TGCGCCAGCAGCCGAGCCAGGACAGGGGTACCCTACGAGCAGTACTTC. Translating gives CASSRARTGVPYEQYF.

V usage is TRBV6-1 and J usage is TRBJ1-2, with a tentative D call TRBD1 (5 bases). The length of the CDR3 is 14 residues. V was clipped by 1 base and J by 6 bases, with 12 bases between them. In germline, CDR1 is MNHNS, CDR2 SASEGT. This chain's CDR3 is CASSEEGLLHGYTF. In DNA form, the CDR3 reads TGTGCCAGCAGTGAAGAGGGACTTCTACATGGCTACACCTTC.

V gene TRBV5-4 combines with J gene TRBJ2-7; 14 bases are a match to TRBD2. V was pared by 4 bases and J by 4 bases, with 7 bases of the junction left unmatched. There are 16 residues in the CDR3. Germline lookup yields CDR1 SGHNT and CDR2 YYREEE (reference sequence). Written as DNA, the CDR3 is TGTGCCAGCAGCCCCGGACTAGCGGGAGGTTCATACGAGCAGTACTTC. Its protein product is CASSPGLAGGSYEQYF.

The CDR3 region has the DNA TGCGCCAGCAGCGTGAGTGGAGACACTGAAGCTTTCTTT. Translation: CASSVSGDTEAFF. V is TRBV5-1 and J is TRBJ1-1; D ambiguous. Trimming pared 4 bases from V and 3 bases from J, leaving 10 bases between. The CDR3 has 13 amino acids. The germline CDR1 and CDR2 sequences are SGHRS and YFSETQ.

The chain joins TRBV7-9 to TRBJ2-1; D is perhaps TRBD1 (6 bases). CDR3 length equals 13 residues. CDR1 is SEHNR and CDR2 is FQNEAQ in the germline V gene (reference sequence). Trimming left V 4 bases short and J 10 bases short, with 14 bases between. The CDR3 spells CASSYNRVEEQFF. The CDR3 DNA reads TGTGCCAGCAGCTACAACAGGGTGGAGGAGCAGTTCTTC. Full variable domain (missing parts from reference TRBV7-9 and TRBJ2-1): DTGVSQNPRHKITKRGQNVTFRCDPISEHNRLYWYRQTLGQGPEFLTYFQNEAQLEKSRLLSDRFSAERPKGSFSTLEIQRTEQGDSAMYLCASSYNRVEEQFFGPGTRLTVL.

The rearrangement uses TRBV5-1 and TRBJ2-5; 11 nucleotides align to TRBD2. Germline CDR1 reads SGHRS; CDR2 reads YFSETQ. The CDR3 covers 16 residues. Trimming took 3 bases from V and 5 from J; bases not matched to a gene: 9. CDR3: CASSSPSGRSHETQYF. As DNA, the CDR3 is TGCGCCAGCAGCTCGCCTAGCGGGAGGAGCCACGAGACCCAGTACTTC. Complete variable domain (other parts from reference TRBV5-1 and TRBJ2-5): KAGVTQTPRYLIKTRGQQVTLSCSPISGHRSVSWYQQTPGQGLQFLFEYFSETQRNKGNFPGRFSGRQFSNSRSEMNVSTLELGDSALYLCASSSPSGRSHETQYFGPGTRLLVL.

In the case of this clone: An end of the junction does not agree with germline; a read error may underlie this. The V call is TRBV7-7, the J call TRBJ2-2, with D possibly TRBD1 on 6 matching bases. The CDR3 extends over 14 amino acids. Germline CDR1 and CDR2: SSHAT and FNYEAQ (reference sequence). The CDR3 DNA is TGTGCTAGCAGCCGGACAGCGAACACCGGGGAGCTGTTTTTT. Amino acid sequence: CASSRTANTGELFF.

The rearrangement uses TRBV27 and TRBJ2-1; 9 nucleotides match TRBD2. V was clipped by 5 bases and J by 7 bases; unmatched bases: 6. The CDR3 spans 14 residues. The germline V gene has CDR1 MNHEY and CDR2 SMNVEV (reference sequence). CDR3 amino acids: CASSLAGLFNEQFF. In DNA, the CDR3 is TGTGCCAGCAGTCTAGCGGGATTGTTTAATGAGCAGTTCTTC.